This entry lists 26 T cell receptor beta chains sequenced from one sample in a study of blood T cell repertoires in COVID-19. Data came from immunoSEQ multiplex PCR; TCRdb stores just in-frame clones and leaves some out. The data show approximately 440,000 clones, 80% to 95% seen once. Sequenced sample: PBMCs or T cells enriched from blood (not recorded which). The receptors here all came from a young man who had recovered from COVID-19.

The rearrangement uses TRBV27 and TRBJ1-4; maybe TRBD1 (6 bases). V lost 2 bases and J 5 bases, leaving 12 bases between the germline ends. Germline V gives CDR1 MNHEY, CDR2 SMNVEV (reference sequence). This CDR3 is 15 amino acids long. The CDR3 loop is CASSLIATGNEKLFF. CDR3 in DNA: TGTGCCAGCAGTTTAATTGCAACAGGGAATGAAAAACTGTTTTTT. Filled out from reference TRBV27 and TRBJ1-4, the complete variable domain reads EAQVTQNPRYLITVTGKKLTVTCSQNMNHEYMSWYRQDPGLGLRQIYYSMNVEVTDKGDVPEGYKVSRKEKRNFPLILESPSPNQTSLYFCASSLIATGNEKLFFGSGTQLSVL.

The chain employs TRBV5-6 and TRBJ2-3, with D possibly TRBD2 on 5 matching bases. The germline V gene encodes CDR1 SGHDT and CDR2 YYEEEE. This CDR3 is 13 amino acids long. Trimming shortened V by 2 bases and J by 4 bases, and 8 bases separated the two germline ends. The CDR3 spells CASSFGRPDTQYF. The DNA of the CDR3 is TGTGCCAGCAGCTTTGGGAGACCAGATACGCAGTATTTT.

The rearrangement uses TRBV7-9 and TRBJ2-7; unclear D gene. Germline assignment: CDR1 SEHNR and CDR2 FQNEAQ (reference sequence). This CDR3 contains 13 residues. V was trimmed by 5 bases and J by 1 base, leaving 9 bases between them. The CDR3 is CASSPVGSYEQYF. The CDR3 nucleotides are TGTGCCAGCAGCCCCGTCGGTTCCTACGAGCAGTACTTC.

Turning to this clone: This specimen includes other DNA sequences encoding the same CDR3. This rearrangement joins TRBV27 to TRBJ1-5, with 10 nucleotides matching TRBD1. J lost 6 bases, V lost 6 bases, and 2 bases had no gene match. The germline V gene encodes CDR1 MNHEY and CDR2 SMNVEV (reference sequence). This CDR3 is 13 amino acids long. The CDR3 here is CASSGTGVQPQHF. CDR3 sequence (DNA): TGTGCCAGCAGCGGGACAGGGGTTCAGCCCCAGCATTTT.

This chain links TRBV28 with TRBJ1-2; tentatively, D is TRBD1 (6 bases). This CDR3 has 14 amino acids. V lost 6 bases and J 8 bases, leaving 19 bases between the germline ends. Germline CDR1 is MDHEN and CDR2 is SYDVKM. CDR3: CASRRPTGSGGYTF. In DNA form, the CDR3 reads TGTGCCAGCAGGCGCCCAACAGGGTCGGGCGGCTACACCTTC.

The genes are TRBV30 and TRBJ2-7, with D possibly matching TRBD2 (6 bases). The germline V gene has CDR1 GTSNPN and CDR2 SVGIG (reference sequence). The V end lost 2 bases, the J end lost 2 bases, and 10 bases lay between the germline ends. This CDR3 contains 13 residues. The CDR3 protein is CAWSSGDPYEQYF. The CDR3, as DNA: TGTGCCTGGAGTTCGGGGGATCCCTACGAGCAGTACTTC.

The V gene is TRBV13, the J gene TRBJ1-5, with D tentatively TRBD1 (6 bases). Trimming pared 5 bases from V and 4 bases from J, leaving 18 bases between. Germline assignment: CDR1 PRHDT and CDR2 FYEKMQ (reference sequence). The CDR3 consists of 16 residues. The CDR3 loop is CASSPAGGAGNQPQHF. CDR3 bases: TGTGCCAGCAGCCCGGCTGGGGGCGCAGGGAATCAGCCCCAGCATTTT.

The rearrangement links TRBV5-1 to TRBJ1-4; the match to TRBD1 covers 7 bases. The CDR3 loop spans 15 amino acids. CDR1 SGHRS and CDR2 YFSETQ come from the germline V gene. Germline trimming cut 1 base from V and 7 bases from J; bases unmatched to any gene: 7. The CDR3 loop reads CASSLSRTGGEKLFF. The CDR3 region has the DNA TGCGCCAGCAGCTTGTCCCGGACAGGAGGTGAAAAACTGTTTTTT.

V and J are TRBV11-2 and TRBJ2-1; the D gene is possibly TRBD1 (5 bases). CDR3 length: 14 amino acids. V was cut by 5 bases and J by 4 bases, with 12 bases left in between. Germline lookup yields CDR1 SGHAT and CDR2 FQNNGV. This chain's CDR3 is CASSPDNGYNEQFF. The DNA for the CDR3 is TGTGCCAGCAGCCCGGACAACGGTTACAATGAGCAGTTCTTC.

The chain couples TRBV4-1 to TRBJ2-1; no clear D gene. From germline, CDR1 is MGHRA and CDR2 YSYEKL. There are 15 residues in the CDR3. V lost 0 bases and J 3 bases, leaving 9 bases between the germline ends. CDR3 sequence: CASSQDVAVYNEQFF. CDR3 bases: TGCGCCAGCAGCCAAGATGTAGCAGTCTACAATGAGCAGTTCTTC.

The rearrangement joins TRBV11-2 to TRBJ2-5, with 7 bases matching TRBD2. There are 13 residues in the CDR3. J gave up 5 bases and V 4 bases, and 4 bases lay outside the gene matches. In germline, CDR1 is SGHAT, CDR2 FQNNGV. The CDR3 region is CASSWSAGETQYF. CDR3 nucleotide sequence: TGTGCCAGCAGCTGGTCAGCGGGGGAGACCCAGTACTTC.

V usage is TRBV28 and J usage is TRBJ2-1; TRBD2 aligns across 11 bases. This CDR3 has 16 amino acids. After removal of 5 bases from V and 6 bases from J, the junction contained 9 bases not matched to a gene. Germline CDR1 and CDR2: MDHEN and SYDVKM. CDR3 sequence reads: CASSTPGLADFNEQFF. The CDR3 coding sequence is TGTGCCAGCAGTACACCGGGACTAGCGGATTTCAATGAGCAGTTCTTC.

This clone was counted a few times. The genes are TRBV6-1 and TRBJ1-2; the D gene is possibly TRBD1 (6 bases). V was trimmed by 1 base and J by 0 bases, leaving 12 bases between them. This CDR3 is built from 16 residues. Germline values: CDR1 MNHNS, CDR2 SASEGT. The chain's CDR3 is CASSEGTGQSNYGYTF. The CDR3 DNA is TGTGCCAGCAGTGAAGGGACTGGACAGTCTAACTATGGCTACACCTTC.

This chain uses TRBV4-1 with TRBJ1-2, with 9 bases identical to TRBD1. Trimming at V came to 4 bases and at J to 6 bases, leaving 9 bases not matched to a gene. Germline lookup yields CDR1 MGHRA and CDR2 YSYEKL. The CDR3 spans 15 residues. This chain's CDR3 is CASSPDRGRMDGYTF. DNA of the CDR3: TGCGCCAGCAGCCCGGACAGGGGTAGAATGGATGGCTACACCTTC.

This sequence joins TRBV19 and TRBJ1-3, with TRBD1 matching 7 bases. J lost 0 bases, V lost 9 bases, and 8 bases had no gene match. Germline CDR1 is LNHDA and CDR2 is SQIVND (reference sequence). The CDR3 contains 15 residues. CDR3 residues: CASRQGQSSGNTIYF. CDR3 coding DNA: TGTGCCAGCAGACAGGGACAGAGCTCTGGAAACACCATATATTTT.

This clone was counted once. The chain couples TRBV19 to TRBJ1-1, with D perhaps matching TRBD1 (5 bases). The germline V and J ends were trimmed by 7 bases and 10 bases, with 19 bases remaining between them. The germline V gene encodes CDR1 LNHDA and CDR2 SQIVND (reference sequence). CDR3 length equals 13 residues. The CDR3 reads CASTRWDSWRAFF. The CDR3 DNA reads TGTGCCAGTACCAGGTGGGACTCGTGGCGAGCTTTCTTT.

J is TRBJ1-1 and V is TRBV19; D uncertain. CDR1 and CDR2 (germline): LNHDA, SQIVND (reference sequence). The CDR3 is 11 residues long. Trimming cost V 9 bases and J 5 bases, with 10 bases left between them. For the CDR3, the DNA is TGTGCCAGCGGGAGTTTGACTGAAGCTTTCTTT. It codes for CASGSLTEAFF. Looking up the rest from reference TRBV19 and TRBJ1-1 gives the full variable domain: DGGITQSPKYLFRKEGQNVTLSCEQNLNHDAMYWYRQDPGQGLRLIYYSQIVNDFQKGDIAEGYSVSREKKESFPLTVTSAQKNPTAFYLCASGSLTEAFFGQGTRLTVV.

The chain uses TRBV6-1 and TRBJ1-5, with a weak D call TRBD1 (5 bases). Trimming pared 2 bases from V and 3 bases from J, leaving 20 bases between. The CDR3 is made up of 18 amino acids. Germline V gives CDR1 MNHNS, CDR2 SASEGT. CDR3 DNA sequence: TGTGCCAGCAGTGAACGGGGGAAGGGGATGGGATTCAATCAGCCCCAGCATTTT. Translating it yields CASSERGKGMGFNQPQHF.

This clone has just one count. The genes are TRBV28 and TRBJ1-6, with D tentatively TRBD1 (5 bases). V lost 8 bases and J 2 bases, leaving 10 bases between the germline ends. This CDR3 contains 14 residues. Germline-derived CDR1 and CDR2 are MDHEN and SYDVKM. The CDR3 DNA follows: TGTGCCAGCCTCCCGGGGGCCTATAATTCACCCCTCCACTTT. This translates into CASLPGAYNSPLHF.

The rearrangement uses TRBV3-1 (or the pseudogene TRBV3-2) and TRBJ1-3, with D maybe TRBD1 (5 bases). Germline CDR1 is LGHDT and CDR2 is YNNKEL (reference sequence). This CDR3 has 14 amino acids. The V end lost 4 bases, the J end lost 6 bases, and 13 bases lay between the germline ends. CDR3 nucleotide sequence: TGTGCCAGCAGCCGGTTGGGGGGAGAAAACACCATATATTTT. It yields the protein CASSRLGGENTIYF.

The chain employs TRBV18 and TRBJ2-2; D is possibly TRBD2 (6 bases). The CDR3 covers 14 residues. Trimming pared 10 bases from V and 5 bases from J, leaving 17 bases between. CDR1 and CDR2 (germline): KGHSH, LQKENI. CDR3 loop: CATTGGVTTGELFF. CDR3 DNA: TGTGCCACCACCGGCGGGGTAACTACCGGGGAGCTGTTTTTT.

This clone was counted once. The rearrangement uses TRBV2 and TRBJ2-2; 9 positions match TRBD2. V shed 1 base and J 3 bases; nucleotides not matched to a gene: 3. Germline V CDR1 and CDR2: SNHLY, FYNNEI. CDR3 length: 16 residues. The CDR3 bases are TGTGCCAGCAGTGAAGAGGGACTAGCTTACACCGGGGAGCTGTTTTTT. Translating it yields CASSEEGLAYTGELFF.

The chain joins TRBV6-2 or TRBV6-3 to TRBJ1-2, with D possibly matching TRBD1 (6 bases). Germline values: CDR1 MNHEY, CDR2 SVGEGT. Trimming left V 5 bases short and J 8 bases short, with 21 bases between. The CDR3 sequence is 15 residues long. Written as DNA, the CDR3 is TGTGCCAGCAGTCCCCACCCTACAGGGACGAGCGGCTACACCTTC. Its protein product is CASSPHPTGTSGYTF.

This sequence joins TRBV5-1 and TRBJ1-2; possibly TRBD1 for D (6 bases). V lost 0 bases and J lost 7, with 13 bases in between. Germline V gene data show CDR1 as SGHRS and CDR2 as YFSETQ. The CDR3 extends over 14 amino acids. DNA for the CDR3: TGCGCCAGCAGCTTGGCAGGGGTTGGGGTTGGCTACACCTTC. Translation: CASSLAGVGVGYTF.

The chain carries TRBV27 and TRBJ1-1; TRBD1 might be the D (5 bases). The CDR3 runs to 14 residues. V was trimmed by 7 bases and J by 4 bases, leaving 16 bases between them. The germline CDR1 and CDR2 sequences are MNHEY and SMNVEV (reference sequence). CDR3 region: CASNSGGVVTEAFF. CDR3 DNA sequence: TGTGCCAGCAATTCCGGGGGAGTAGTCACTGAAGCTTTCTTT.

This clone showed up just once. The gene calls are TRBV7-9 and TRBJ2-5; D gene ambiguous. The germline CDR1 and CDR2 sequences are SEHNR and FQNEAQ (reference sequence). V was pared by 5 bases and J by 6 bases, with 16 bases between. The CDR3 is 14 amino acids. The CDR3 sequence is CASSELSAQQTQYF. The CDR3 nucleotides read TGTGCCAGCAGCGAGTTGAGCGCTCAACAGACCCAGTACTTC. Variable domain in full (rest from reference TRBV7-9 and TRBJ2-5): DTGVSQNPRHKITKRGQNVTFRCDPISEHNRLYWYRQTLGQGPEFLTYFQNEAQLEKSRLLSDRFSAERPKGSFSTLEIQRTEQGDSAMYLCASSELSAQQTQYFGPGTRLLVL.